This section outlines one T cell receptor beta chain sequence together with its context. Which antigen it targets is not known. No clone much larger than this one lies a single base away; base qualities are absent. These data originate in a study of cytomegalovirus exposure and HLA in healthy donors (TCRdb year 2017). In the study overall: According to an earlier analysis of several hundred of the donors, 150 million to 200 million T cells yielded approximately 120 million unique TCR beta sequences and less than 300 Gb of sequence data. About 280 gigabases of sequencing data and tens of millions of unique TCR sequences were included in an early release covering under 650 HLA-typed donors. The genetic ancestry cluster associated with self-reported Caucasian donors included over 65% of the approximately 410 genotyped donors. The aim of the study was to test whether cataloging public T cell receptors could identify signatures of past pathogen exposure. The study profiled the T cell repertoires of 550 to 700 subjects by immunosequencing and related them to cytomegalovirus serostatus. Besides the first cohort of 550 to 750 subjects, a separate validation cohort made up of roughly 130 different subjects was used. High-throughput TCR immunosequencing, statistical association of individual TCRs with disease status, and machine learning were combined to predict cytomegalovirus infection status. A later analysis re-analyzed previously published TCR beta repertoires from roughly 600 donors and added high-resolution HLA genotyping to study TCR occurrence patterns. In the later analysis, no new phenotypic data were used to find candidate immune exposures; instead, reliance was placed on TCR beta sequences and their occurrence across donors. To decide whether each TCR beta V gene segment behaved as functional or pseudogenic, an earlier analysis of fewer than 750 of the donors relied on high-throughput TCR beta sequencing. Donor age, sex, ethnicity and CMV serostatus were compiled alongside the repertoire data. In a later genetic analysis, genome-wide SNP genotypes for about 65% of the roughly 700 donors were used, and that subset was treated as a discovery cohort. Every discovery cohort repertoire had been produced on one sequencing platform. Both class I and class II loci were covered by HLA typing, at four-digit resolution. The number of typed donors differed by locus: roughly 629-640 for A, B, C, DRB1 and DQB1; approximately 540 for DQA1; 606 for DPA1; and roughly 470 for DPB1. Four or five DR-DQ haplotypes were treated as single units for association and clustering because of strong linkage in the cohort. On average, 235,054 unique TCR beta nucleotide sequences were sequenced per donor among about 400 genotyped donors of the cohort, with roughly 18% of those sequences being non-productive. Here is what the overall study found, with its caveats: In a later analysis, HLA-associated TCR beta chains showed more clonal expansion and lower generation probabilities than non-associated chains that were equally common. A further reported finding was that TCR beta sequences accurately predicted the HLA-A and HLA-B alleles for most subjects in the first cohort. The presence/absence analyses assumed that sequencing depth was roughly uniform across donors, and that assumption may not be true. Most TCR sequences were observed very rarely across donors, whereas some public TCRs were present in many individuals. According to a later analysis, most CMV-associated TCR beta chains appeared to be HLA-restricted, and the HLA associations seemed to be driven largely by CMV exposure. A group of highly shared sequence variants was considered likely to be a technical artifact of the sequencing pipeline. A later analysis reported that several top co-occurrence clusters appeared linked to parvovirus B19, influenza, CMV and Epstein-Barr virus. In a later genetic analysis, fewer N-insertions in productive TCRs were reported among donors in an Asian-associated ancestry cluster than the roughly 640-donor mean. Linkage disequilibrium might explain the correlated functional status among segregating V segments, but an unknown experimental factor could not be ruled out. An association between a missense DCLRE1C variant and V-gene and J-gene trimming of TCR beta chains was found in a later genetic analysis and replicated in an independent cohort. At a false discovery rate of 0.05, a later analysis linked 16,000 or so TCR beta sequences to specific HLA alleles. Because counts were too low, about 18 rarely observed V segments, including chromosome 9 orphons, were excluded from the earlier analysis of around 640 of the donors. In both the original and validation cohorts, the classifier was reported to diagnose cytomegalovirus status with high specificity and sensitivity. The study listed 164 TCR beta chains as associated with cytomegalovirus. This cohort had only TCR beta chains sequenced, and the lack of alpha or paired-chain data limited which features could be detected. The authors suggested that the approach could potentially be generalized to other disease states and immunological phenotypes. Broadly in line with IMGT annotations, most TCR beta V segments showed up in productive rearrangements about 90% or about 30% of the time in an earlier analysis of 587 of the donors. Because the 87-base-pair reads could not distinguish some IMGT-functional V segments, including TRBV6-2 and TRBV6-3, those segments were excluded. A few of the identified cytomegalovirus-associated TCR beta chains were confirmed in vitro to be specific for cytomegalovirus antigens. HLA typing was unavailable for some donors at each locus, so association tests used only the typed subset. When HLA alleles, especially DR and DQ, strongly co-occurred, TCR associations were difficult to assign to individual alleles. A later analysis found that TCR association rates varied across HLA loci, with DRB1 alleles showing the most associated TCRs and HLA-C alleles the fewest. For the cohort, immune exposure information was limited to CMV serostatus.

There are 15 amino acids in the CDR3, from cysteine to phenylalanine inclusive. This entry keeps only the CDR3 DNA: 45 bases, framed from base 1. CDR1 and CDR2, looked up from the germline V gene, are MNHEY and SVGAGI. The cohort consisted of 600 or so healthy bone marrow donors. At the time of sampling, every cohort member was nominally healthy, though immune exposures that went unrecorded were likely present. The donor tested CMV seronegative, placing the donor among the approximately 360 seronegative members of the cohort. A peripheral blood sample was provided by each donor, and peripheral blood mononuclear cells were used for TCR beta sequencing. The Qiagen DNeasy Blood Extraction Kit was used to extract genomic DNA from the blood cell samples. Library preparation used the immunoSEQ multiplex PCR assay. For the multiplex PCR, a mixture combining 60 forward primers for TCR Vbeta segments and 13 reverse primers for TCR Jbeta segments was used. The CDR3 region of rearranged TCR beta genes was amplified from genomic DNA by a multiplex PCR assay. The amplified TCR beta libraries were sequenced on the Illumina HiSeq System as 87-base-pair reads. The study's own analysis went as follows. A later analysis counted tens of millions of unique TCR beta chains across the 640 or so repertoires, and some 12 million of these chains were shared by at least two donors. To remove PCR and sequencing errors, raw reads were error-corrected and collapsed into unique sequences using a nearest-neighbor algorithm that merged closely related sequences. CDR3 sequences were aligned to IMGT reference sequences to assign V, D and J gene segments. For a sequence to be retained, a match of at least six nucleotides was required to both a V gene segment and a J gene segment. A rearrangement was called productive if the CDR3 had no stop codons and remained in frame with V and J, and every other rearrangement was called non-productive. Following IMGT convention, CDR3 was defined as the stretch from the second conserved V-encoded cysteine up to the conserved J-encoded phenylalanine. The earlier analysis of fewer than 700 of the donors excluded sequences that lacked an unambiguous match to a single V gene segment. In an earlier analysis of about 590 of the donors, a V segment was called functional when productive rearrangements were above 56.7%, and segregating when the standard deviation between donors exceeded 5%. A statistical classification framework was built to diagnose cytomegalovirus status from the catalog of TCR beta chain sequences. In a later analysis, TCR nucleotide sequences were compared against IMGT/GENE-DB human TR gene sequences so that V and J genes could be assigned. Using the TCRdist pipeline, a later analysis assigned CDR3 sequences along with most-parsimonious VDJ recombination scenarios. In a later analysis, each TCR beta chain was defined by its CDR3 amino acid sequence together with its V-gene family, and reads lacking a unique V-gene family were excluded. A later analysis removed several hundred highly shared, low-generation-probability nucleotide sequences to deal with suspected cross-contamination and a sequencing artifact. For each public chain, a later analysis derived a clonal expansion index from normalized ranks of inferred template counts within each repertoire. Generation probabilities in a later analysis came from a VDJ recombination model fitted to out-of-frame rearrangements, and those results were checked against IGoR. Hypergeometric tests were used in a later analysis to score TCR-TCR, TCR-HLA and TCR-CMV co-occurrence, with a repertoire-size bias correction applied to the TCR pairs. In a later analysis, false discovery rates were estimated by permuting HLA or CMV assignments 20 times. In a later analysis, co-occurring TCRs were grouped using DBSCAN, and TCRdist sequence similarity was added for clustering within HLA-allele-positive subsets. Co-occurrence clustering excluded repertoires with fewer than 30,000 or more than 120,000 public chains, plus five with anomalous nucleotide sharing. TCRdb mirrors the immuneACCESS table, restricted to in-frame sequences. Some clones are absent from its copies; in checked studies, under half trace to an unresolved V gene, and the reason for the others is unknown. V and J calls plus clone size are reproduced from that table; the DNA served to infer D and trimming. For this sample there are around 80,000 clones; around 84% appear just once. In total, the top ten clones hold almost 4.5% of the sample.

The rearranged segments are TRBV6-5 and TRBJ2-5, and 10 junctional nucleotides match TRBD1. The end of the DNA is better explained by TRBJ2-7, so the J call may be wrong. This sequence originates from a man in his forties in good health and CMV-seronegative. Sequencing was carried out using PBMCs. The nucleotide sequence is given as TGTGCCAGCAGACCGGGACAGGGGAACTCCTACGAGCAGTACTTC. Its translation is CASRPGQGNSYEQYF.